The source of this T cell receptor (beta chain) is a study of blood T cells in healthy people across ages. General study points: In long-lived donors, naive CD4+ cell counts and diversity exceeded those of aged donors.

Primed by a sample-barcoded 5' primer and a J-beta primer mix, a second PCR proceeded for 7 to 11 cycles. TCRdb analysed the 5' RACE reads with MiXCR anew, one entry per CDR3 protein. Of fewer than 2,000,000 distinct CDR3 sequences listed, approximately 32% are singletons. The junction had 7 bases not matched to a gene; V was cut back by 3 bases and J by 3 bases. The CDR3 length is 16 residues. Germline V gene lookup returns CDR1 MNHEY and CDR2 SMNVEV (reference sequence). Isolation yielded PBMCs, at least 6 million per sample, in every case. The total RNA that was extracted per sample amounted to at least 5.5 micrograms. This clonotype was recorded a few times. What it binds is unknown.

The specimen sequenced was blood. This rearrangement joins TRBV27 to TRBJ2-7, with 11 bases identical to TRBD1. This receptor was identified in a woman between 25 and 40 years old in good health. The CDR3 here is CASSFIPGTGGYEQYF. In DNA, the CDR3 is TGTGCCAGCAGTTTTATCCCCGGGACAGGGGGCTACGAGCAGTACTTC.